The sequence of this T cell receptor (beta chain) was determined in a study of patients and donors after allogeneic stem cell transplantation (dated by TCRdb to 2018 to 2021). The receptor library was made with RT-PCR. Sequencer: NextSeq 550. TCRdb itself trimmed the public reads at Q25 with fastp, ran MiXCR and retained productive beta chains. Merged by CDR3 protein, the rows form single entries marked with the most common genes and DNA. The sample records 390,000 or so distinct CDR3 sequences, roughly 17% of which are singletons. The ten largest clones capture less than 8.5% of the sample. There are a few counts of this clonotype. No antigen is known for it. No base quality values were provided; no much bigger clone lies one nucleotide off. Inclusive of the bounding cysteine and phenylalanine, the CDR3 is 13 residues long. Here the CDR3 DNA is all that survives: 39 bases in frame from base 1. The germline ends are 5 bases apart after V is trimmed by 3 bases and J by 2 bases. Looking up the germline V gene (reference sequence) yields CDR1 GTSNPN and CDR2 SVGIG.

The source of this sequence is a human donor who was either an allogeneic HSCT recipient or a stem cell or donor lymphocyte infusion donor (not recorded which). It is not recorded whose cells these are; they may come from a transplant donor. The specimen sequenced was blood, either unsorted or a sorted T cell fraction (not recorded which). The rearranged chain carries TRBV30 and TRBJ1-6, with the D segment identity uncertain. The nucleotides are TGTGCCTGGAGCGGGACCTATAATTCACCCCTCCACTTT. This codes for CAWSGTYNSPLHF.